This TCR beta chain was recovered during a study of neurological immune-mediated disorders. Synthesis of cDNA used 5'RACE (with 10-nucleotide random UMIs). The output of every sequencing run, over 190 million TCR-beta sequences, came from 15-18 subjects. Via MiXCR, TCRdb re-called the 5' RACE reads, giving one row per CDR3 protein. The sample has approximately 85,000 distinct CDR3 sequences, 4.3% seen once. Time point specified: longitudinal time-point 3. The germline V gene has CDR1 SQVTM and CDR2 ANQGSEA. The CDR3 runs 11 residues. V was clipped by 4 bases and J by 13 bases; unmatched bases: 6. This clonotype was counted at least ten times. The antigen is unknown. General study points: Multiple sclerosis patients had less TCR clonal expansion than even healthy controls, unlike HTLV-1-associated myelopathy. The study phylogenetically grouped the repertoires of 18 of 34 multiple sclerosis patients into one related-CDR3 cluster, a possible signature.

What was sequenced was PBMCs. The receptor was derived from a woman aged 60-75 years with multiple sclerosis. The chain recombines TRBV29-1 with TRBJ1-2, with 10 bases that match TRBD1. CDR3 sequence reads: CSVVDRGMGTF. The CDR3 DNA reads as TGCAGCGTTGTGGACAGGGGGATGGGCACCTTC.